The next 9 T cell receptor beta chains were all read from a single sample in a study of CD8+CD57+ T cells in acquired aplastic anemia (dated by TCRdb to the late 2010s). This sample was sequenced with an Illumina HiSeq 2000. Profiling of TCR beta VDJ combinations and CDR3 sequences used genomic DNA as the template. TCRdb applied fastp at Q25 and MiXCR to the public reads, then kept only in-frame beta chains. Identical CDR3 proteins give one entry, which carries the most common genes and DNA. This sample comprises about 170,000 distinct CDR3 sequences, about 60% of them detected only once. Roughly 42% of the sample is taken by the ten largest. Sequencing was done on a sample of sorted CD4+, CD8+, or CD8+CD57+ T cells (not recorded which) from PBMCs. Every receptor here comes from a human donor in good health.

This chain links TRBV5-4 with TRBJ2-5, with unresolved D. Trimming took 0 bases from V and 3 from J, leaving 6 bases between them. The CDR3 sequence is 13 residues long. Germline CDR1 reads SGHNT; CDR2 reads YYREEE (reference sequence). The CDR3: CASSLVQEETQYF. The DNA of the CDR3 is TGTGCCAGCAGCTTGGTCCAAGAAGAGACCCAGTACTTC.

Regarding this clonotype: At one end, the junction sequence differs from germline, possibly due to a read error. The CDR3 reads CATSPTSITYNEQFF. The DNA for the CDR3 is TGTGCCACCAGCCCAACTAGCATCACCTACAATGAGCAGTTCTTC. The chain carries TRBV7-3 and TRBJ2-1, with a possible D match to TRBD2 (6 bases). The CDR3 has 15 amino acids. The germline V gene has CDR1 SGHTA and CDR2 FQGTGA.

The CDR3 DNA follows: TGTGCCAGCAGATCAGGCCAAGAGACCCAGTACTTC. It codes for CASRSGQETQYF. The chain combines TRBV5-4 with TRBJ2-5, with D hard to call. Germline CDR1 SGHNT, CDR2 YYREEE (reference sequence). The V and J ends lost 5 bases and 1 base respectively, with 6 bases between them. The CDR3 sequence is 12 residues long.

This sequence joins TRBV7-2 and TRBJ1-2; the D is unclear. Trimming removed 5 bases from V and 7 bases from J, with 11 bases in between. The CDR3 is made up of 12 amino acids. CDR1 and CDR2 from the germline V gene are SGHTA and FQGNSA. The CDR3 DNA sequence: TGTGCCAGCAGCCACTTTAGGTCTGGCTACACCTTC. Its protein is CASSHFRSGYTF.

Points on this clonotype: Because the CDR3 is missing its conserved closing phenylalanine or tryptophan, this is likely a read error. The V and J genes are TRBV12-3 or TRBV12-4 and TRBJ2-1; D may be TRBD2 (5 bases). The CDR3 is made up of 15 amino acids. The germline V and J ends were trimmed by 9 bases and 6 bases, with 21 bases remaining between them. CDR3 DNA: TGTGCCAGTACCTTCGGCCAGCGGTCTTCCAATGAGCAGTTCCTC. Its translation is CASTFGQRSSNEQFL.

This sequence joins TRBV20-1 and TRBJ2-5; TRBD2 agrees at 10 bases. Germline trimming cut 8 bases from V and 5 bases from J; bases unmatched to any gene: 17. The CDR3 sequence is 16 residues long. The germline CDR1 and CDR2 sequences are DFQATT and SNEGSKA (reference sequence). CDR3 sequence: CSPKVASGGSYETQYF. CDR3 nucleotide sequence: TGCAGTCCTAAAGTAGCTAGCGGGGGAAGCTACGAGACCCAGTACTTC.

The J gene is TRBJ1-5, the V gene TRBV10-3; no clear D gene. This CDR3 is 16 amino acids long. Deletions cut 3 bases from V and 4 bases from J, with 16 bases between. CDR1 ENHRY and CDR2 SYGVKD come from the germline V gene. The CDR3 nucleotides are TGTGCCATCAGTGATCTGGCGGGGATCGCAAATCAGCCCCAGCATTTT. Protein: CAISDLAGIANQPQHF.

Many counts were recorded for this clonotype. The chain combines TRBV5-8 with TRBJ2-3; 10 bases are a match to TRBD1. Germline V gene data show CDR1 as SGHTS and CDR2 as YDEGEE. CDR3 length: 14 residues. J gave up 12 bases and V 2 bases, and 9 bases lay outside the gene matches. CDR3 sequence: CASSLEGQGMFQYF. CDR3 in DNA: TGTGCCAGCAGCTTAGAGGGACAGGGGATGTTCCAGTATTTT.

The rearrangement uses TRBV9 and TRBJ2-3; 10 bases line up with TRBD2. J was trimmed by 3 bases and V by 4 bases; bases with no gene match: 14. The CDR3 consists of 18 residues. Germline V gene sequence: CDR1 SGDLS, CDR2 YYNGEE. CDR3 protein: CASSLLLAGAGGTDTQYF. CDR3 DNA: TGTGCCAGCAGCTTATTGCTAGCGGGGGCCGGAGGGACAGATACGCAGTATTTT.